The 18 T cell receptor beta chains below all came from one sample that was sequenced in a study of T cell changes during pregnancy in multiple sclerosis. Method: immunoSEQ multiplex PCR; TCRdb's copy keeps in-frame clones and lacks some. The sample carries fewer than 70,000 clones, 80% to 90% recorded once. The specimen was peripheral blood, collected in the first trimester of pregnancy. These receptors originate from a female donor with multiple sclerosis, enrolled in a pregnancy study.

V usage is TRBV29-1 and J usage is TRBJ1-4; 11 nucleotides line up with TRBD1. Per the germline V gene, CDR1 is SQVTM and CDR2 is ANQGSEA. This CDR3 comprises 15 residues. With 6 bases clipped from V and 4 bases from J, the junction kept 7 bases outside the gene matches. CDR3 coding DNA: TGCAGCGTGTCAGGGACAGGGGGTGGTAATGAAAAACTGTTTTTT. As protein: CSVSGTGGGNEKLFF.

The J gene is TRBJ1-2, the V gene TRBV19; D is undetermined. The CDR3 runs to 17 residues. Trimming stripped 6 bases from V and 3 bases from J, with 23 bases between. Germline V gene sequence: CDR1 LNHDA, CDR2 SQIVND (reference sequence). As DNA, the CDR3 is TGTGCCAGTAGCATAAACTTCGGGATTCCAGTGGACTATGGCTACACCTTC. This sequence encodes CASSINFGIPVDYGYTF.

The gene calls are TRBV13 and TRBJ2-3; maybe TRBD2 (5 bases). CDR3 length: 12 residues. V was cut by 8 bases and J by 2 bases, with 8 bases left in between. From germline, CDR1 is PRHDT and CDR2 FYEKMQ (reference sequence). The CDR3 DNA follows: TGTGCCAGCCGAGGGATCACAGATACGCAGTATTTT. Translating gives CASRGITDTQYF. Supplemented by reference TRBV13 and TRBJ2-3, the full variable domain reads AAGVIQSPRHLIKEKRETATLKCYPIPRHDTVYWYQQGPGQDPQFLISFYEKMQSDKGSIPDRFSAQQFSDYHSELNMSSLELGDSALYFCASRGITDTQYFGPGTRLTVL.

The rearrangement uses TRBV29-1 and TRBJ2-5, with 8 bases fitting TRBD2. This CDR3 region has 12 residues. Germline CDR1 and CDR2: SQVTM and ANQGSEA. V was clipped by 7 bases and J by 2 bases; unmatched bases: 3. The CDR3 nucleotides are TGCAGCGGCGGGGGGCAGCAAGAGACCCAGTACTTC. This encodes CSGGGQQETQYF.

This chain links TRBV25-1 with TRBJ1-1; possible D gene TRBD1, 6 bases. This CDR3 is built from 15 residues. The V gene's germline CDR1 is MGHDK and CDR2 SYGVNS. The ends were cut back, 1 base at V and 5 bases at J, with 14 bases in the middle. The CDR3 DNA reads TGTGCCAGCAGTGAATCCCAGGCAGGGGCGACTGAAGCTTTCTTT. Its protein product is CASSESQAGATEAFF.

The CDR3 loop reads CASSFTLNLGQPQHF. CDR3 bases: TGTGCCAGCAGCTTTACCCTCAATCTAGGTCAGCCCCAGCATTTT. The chain couples TRBV7-2 to TRBJ1-5; unclear D gene. V lost 3 bases, J lost 6 bases, and 15 bases lay in between. The length of the CDR3 is 15 residues. Germline-derived CDR1 and CDR2 are SGHTA and FQGNSA. Full variable domain (missing parts from reference TRBV7-2 and TRBJ1-5): GAGVSQSPSNKVTEKGKDVELRCDPISGHTALYWYRQSLGQGLEFLIYFQGNSAPDKSGLPSDRFSAERTGGSVSTLTIQRTQQEDSAVYLCASSFTLNLGQPQHFGDGTRLSIL.

The V call is TRBV15, the J call TRBJ1-2, with 8 nucleotides matching TRBD1. Germline-derived CDR1 and CDR2 are LNHNV and YYDKDF (reference sequence). The CDR3 has 14 residues. With 5 bases clipped from V and 4 bases from J, the junction kept 6 bases outside the gene matches. CDR3: CATSGGQGTYGYTF. The CDR3 DNA follows: TGTGCCACCAGCGGAGGACAGGGTACCTATGGCTACACCTTC.

The V call is TRBV7-2, the J call TRBJ2-4, with unresolved D. The CDR3 extends over 17 amino acids. Trimming removed 1 base from V and 0 bases from J, with 13 bases in between. The germline V gene has CDR1 SGHTA and CDR2 FQGNSA. The CDR3 DNA reads TGTGCCAGCAGCTTAGGAGTGTCGGTACTAGCCAAAAACATTCAGTACTTC. This sequence encodes CASSLGVSVLAKNIQYF. The full variable domain, with the rest looked up from reference TRBV7-2 and TRBJ2-4, is GAGVSQSPSNKVTEKGKDVELRCDPISGHTALYWYRQSLGQGLEFLIYFQGNSAPDKSGLPSDRFSAERTGGSVSTLTIQRTQQEDSAVYLCASSLGVSVLAKNIQYFGAGTRLSVL.

The chain links TRBV7-9 to TRBJ2-5, with 7 bases fitting TRBD1. Germline CDR1 is SEHNR and CDR2 is FQNEAQ (reference sequence). CDR3 size: 15 residues. The junction had 9 bases not matched to a gene; V was cut back by 4 bases and J by 4 bases. Here the CDR3 reads CASSSTGVRGETQYF. The DNA for the CDR3 is TGTGCCAGCAGCTCCACAGGGGTTCGGGGAGAGACCCAGTACTTC.

CDR3 amino acids: CASSLDGGTGGNPNEKLFF. The CDR3 bases are TGTGCCAGCAGCTTGGATGGTGGGACAGGGGGAAACCCCAATGAAAAACTGTTTTTT. V and J are TRBV5-6 and TRBJ1-4, with 11 bases aligning to TRBD1. V lost 0 bases to trimming and J lost 5 bases; unmatched junction nucleotides: 12. CDR1 and CDR2 from the germline V gene are SGHDT and YYEEEE. This CDR3 spans 19 amino acids. Full variable domain (rest looked up from reference TRBV5-6 and TRBJ1-4): DAGVTQSPTHLIKTRGQQVTLRCSPKSGHDTVSWYQQALGQGPQFIFQYYEEEERQRGNFPDRFSGHQFPNYSSELNVNALLLGDSALYLCASSLDGGTGGNPNEKLFFGSGTQLSVL.

This chain links TRBV19 with TRBJ1-1, with TRBD1 matching 7 bases. Looked up from germline, CDR1 is LNHDA and CDR2 is SQIVND (reference sequence). V was pared by 7 bases and J by 11 bases, with 19 bases of the junction left unmatched. CDR3 length: 15 amino acids. The CDR3 region is CASKGQSPGNWRAFF. CDR3 DNA: TGTGCCAGTAAGGGACAGAGTCCGGGAAATTGGAGGGCTTTCTTT.

This clone was observed a few times. The V and J genes are TRBV7-9 and TRBJ1-6; 11 bases are shared with TRBD1. The trim removed 8 bases at V and 0 bases at J, leaving 3 bases unmatched. The germline gives CDR1 SEHNR, CDR2 FQNEAQ (reference sequence). CDR3 length: 16 amino acids. The chain's CDR3 is CASGTGGSSYNSPLHF. The DNA for the CDR3 is TGTGCCAGCGGGACAGGGGGTAGCTCCTATAATTCACCCCTCCACTTT.

CDR3 sequence (DNA): TGTGCCAGTAGCCCCGTGCTAGCGGGGACCTACGAGCAGTACTTC. Protein product: CASSPVLAGTYEQYF. The chain employs TRBV19 and TRBJ2-7; 9 nucleotides agree with TRBD2. The germline V gene has CDR1 LNHDA and CDR2 SQIVND (reference sequence). The junction had 8 bases not matched to a gene; V was cut back by 6 bases and J by 2 bases. This CDR3 comprises 15 residues.

The rearrangement uses TRBV19 and TRBJ2-7; 10 nucleotides line up with TRBD1. CDR1 and CDR2 from the germline V gene are LNHDA and SQIVND (reference sequence). V lost 5 bases and J lost 2; bases outside the gene matches: 6. The CDR3 loop spans 15 amino acids. This CDR3 is CASSLGGQGTYEQYF. CDR3 sequence (DNA): TGTGCCAGTAGTTTGGGGGGACAGGGGACCTACGAGCAGTACTTC. The whole variable domain, remainder taken from reference TRBV19 and TRBJ2-7, is DGGITQSPKYLFRKEGQNVTLSCEQNLNHDAMYWYRQDPGQGLRLIYYSQIVNDFQKGDIAEGYSVSREKKESFPLTVTSAQKNPTAFYLCASSLGGQGTYEQYFGPGTRLTVT.

This chain joins TRBV10-3 and TRBJ1-2; no reliable D call. This CDR3 region has 15 residues. Germline CDR1 and CDR2: ENHRY and SYGVKD. The V and J ends lost 3 bases and 6 bases respectively, with 17 bases between them. CDR3 protein: CAISDPPQEEHGYTF. The CDR3 DNA reads TGTGCCATCAGTGATCCTCCGCAGGAGGAACATGGCTACACCTTC.

This sequence joins TRBV5-1 and TRBJ1-5; 7 positions agree with TRBD1. Germline V gene lookup returns CDR1 SGHRS and CDR2 YFSETQ. The V segment lost 0 bases and the J segment 5 bases; nucleotides outside the gene matches: 5. The CDR3 extends over 15 amino acids. CDR3 DNA sequence: TGCGCCAGCAGCTTGGCGACAGGGCGCGATCAGCCCCAGCATTTT. Amino acids: CASSLATGRDQPQHF.

This sequence joins TRBV7-3 and TRBJ2-1, with 7 bases fitting TRBD1. Germline CDR1 SGHTA, CDR2 FQGTGA. The V and J ends lost 6 bases and 1 base, in that order; junction bases with no gene match: 9. This CDR3 has 16 amino acids. The CDR3 DNA reads as TGTGCCAGCAGTCCCGAACCACAGGGGTCCTACAATGAGCAGTTCTTC. This gives the protein CASSPEPQGSYNEQFF.

The V and J genes are TRBV6-5 and TRBJ1-2; TRBD1 agrees at 10 bases. Per germline, CDR1 MNHEY and CDR2 SVGAGI. This CDR3 region has 15 residues. V was pared by 4 bases and J by 5 bases, with 7 bases of the junction left unmatched. The CDR3 DNA sequence: TGTGCCAGCAGTTTGGGACAGGGGCGATTATATGGCTACACCTTC. Its translation is CASSLGQGRLYGYTF.